This record concerns one T cell receptor beta chain sequence. Generated by immunoSEQ multiplex PCR, the TCRdb table keeps only in-frame clones and is missing some. The sample contains 40,000 to 50,000 clones, roughly 80% of which appear only once. CDR1 is SGHNT and CDR2 is YENEEA in the germline V gene. This CDR3 region has 15 residues. This record belongs to a study of preoperative IRX-2 immunotherapy in early breast cancer. Treatment in this sample: preoperative locoregional IRX-2 cytokine immunotherapy. Preoperative locoregional IRX-2 cytokine immunotherapy was tested in the phase Ib source study. The V and J genes are TRBV11-3 and TRBJ2-5, with D perhaps being TRBD1 or TRBD2 (5 bases each). Matching the DNA end better, TRBJ2-7 makes the J call doubtful. Sequenced material: tumor tissue, taken after IRX-2 immunotherapy. This TCR derives from a human donor with breast cancer. CDR3 amino acids: CASSPGTITLHEQYF. In DNA form, the CDR3 reads TGTGCCAGCAGCCCCGGGACGATAACTCTCCACGAGCAGTACTTC.